This entry concerns a single T cell receptor beta chain. This clonotype comes out as medium-sized (0.01 to 0.1%) from its frequency, since no count is listed. There is no known antigen for this receptor. The CDR3, from cysteine to phenylalanine, totals 15 residues. The coding DNA is unavailable. Sequenced donors were patients with carbamazepine-induced Stevens-Johnson syndrome or toxic epidermal necrolysis (CBZ-SJS/TEN). The peripheral blood repertoires were obtained from CBZ-SJS/TEN patients of Han Chinese origin (roughly five) and European origin (roughly 6). To look for drug-specific clonotypes, next-generation sequencing was used to profile the T cell receptor repertoires of patients with drug-induced severe cutaneous adverse reactions. RNA was isolated from either blister cells of skin lesions or peripheral blood mononuclear cells. The source of the sample is a study of T cells in severe cutaneous drug reactions (dated by TCRdb to about 2019). The study in broad terms: Patients were recruited between the early 2010s and the late 2010s from Taiwan, Thailand and a European registry network. Only patients with a probable or definite SJS/TEN or DRESS diagnosis by RegiSCAR criteria were enrolled. The Naranjo algorithm and the ALDEN drug causality algorithm were used to assign the culprit drug. The libraries were made with iRepertoire multiplex PCR, and the authors referred to a comparison in which iRepertoire and 5' RACE methods, with or without UMI, captured abundant clonotypes to a similar degree. The study paired bulk TCR sequencing with single-cell sequencing, quantitative PCR validation, functional assays and transgenic mouse experiments. Patients in either the acute or the recovery stage provided biological samples, such as blister fluids/cells and PBMC.

General findings and caveats noted by the study authors: A public TCRbeta CDR3 was found in all seven CBZ-SJS/TEN blister samples (mean about 14%) but was undetectable or scarce in tolerant-control and healthy-donor PBMC. The authors noted that whether the public TCR generalizes to SJS/TEN caused by other drugs still needs further study. A strong increase in TRBV12-4 usage was observed in CBZ-SJS/TEN patients, with averages of approximately 30% in blister cells and around 4.8% in PBMC.

For both bulk and single-cell sequencing, libraries were prepared with the iRepertoire multiplex PCR system using TCR subtype-specific primers. Bulk TCR beta libraries were generated by multiplex PCR with primers targeting V, D and J gene regions. Approximately 90-550 ng of RNA per sample was used as input for bulk TCR library preparation. An Illumina MiSeq was used to sequence the bulk TCR beta amplicons. The original methods were these. Sample misassignments and low-quality sequencing reads were filtered out during quality control steps. The amino acids lying between the V-gene Y[YFLI]C motif and the J-segment [FW]GXGT motif were defined as CDR3. The IMGT database was followed for TRBV and TRBJ gene assignments and CDR3 clonotypes. TRBV expression in each sample was normalized to the mean expression of the same gene in PBMC from approximately 44 healthy donors. Once TCRdb had reprocessed the reads, it stored one entry per CDR3 protein sequence and supplied no DNA. The authors' filters were not applied to this entry. This sample's clone table shows some 960 distinct CDR3 sequences. Of the sample, more than 15% falls within the top ten clones.

In this chain, TRBV12-3 or TRBV12-4 is recombined with TRBJ2-1; absent DNA, TCRdb's TRBD2 call cannot be checked. The sample consisted of PBMCs. This sequence was found in a human donor with Stevens-Johnson syndrome, a severe cutaneous drug reaction. CDR3 loop: CASSPTSPRYNEQFF.